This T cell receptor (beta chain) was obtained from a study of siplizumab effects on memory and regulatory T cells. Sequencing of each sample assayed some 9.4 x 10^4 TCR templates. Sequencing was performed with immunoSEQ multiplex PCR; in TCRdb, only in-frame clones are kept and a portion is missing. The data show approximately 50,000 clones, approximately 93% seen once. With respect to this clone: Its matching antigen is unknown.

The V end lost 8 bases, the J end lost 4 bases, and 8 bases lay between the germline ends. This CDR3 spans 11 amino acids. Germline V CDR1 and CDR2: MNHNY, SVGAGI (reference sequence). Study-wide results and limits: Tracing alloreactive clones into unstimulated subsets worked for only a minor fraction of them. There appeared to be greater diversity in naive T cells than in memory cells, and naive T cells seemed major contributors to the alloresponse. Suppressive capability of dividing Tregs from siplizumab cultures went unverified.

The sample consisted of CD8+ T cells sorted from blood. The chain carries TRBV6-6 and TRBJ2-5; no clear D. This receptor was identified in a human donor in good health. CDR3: CASAQTETQYF. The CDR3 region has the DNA TGTGCCAGCGCGCAGACAGAGACCCAGTACTTC.